Listed here are 3 T cell receptor beta chains from one sample, sequenced in a study of blood T cell repertoires in COVID-19. The table came from immunoSEQ multiplex PCR; TCRdb's copy has only in-frame clones and leaves some out. Of 150,000 to 200,000 clones listed, roughly 88% were seen once; the top ten hold around 6.7%. Sequenced input: PBMCs or T cells enriched from blood (not recorded which). The receptors come from a woman aged 50 to 60 who had recovered from COVID-19.

This chain links TRBV19 with TRBJ2-5, with D perhaps matching TRBD1 (6 bases). The length of the CDR3 is 12 residues. Germline V gives CDR1 LNHDA, CDR2 SQIVND (reference sequence). Deletions cut 4 bases from V and 5 bases from J, with 8 bases between. The CDR3 DNA reads TGTGCCAGTAGTAACAGGGTGGAGACCCAGTACTTC. Residues: CASSNRVETQYF.

This chain uses TRBV4-3 with TRBJ1-1; D remains unclear. Trimming left V 1 base short and J 0 bases short, with 6 bases between. The CDR3 length is 14 residues. The germline V gene has CDR1 LGHNA and CDR2 YSLEER. The CDR3 DNA follows: TGCGCCAGCAGCCAAGCCCTCTTGAACACTGAAGCTTTCTTT. Encoded protein: CASSQALLNTEAFF.

V is TRBV28 and J is TRBJ2-3, with D hard to call. V was shortened by 7 bases and J by 6 bases, with 17 bases between the two germline ends. From germline, CDR1 is MDHEN and CDR2 SYDVKM. The CDR3 sequence is 14 residues long. The CDR3 reads CASMAPGGTDTQYF. Written as DNA, the CDR3 is TGTGCCAGCATGGCCCCGGGTGGAACTGATACGCAGTATTTT.